The entry that follows covers one T cell receptor (beta chain) sequence. This clonotype was observed a handful of times. Its specific antigen is unknown. No much larger clonotype is one base removed from it; base qualities were not supplied. TCR beta CDR3 regions were amplified from RNA transcripts. For the first round of RT-PCR on the TCR CDR3, the HTBI primer set was used together with the Qiagen OneStep RT-PCR kit. The libraries were constructed in a second round of multiplex PCR and then size-selected and purified. Paired-end sequencing of the libraries was performed with 100 bp reads on an Illumina HiSeq2000. Per the original workflow: SOAPnuke was used to process the raw data, with reads discarded if the reads contained adapters or uncalled bases, had a mean Phred below 15, or lacked an exact constant-primer or identifier match. High-quality paired reads were merged with COPE v1.2.5, and unique nucleotide sequences were defined as clonotypes. MiTCR v1.1 was used to align clonotypes to the IMGT TRBV, TRBD and TRBJ reference segments. The analysis included only V-J combinations with a frequency above 0.0001, which together covered about 99% of the repertoires. A TCS score was defined as the ratio of F50 (clonal expansion) to E x V (chaos), with BLOSUM62-based TCRdist applied between CDR3 peptides within each V-J. Welch's t-statistics and random forest reduced fewer than 600 V-J features to roughly 13, which were used in a naive Bayes classifier (R e1071). TCRdb handled the public reads itself, with Q25 trimming in fastp and clone calling in MiXCR, and kept productive beta chains. Rows merge per CDR3 protein into single entries with the most common DNA and genes. TCRdb's processing, not the authors', yielded these V and J calls. The sample table records about 640,000 distinct CDR3 sequences; roughly 20% of these occur just once. The leading ten clones occupy 34% of the sample.

These data come from a study of T cells in Graves' hyperthyroidism and ophthalmopathy (dated by TCRdb to between 2018 and 2021). With respect to the entire study: Peripheral blood samples were taken at initial diagnosis, before any treatment was given. To identify distinguishing TCR V-J signatures, a discovery cohort of around 98 patients was used, comprising 40 to 45 with Graves' ophthalmopathy and roughly 60 with stable Graves' hyperthyroidism. Whether ophthalmopathy could be predicted prospectively was tested in an independent validation cohort made up of approximately 19 hyperthyroidism patients plus 17 patients who later progressed to ophthalmopathy. The approximately 100 discovery patients were divided at random into training and test sets in a 7:3 ratio. Thyroid tissue and blood T-cell repertoires from several Graves' hyperthyroidism patients were also compared in the study. After sampling, hyperthyroidism patients received methimazole starting at 30 mg daily, and ophthalmopathy patients received high-dose intravenous methylprednisolone. The paper describes TCR Vbeta CDR3 sequencing of 135 peripheral blood samples, made up of some 42 ophthalmopathy patients, approximately 76 hyperthyroidism patients and roughly 17 progressor patients.

Moderately to severely active disease, a Clinical Activity Score of at least 3, a NOSPECS grade of at least 4, and a duration under 3 months were present in ophthalmopathy patients. Exclusion was applied to patients with uncontrolled infections, other autoimmune diseases, pregnancy or lactation. Diagnoses were based on clinical symptoms, serum thyroxine and TRAb, thyroid ultrasound and orbital computed tomography. PBMCs were isolated from 8 to 10 ml of fresh peripheral blood by Ficoll-Paque density gradient centrifugation. Trizol reagent was used to extract total RNA, and RNA quality was then checked on an Agilent 2100 Bioanalyzer. Clipping removes 0 bases from V and 3 bases from J, with 0 as the unmatched junction base count. Inclusive of the bounding cysteine and phenylalanine, the CDR3 is 14 residues long. Here the CDR3 DNA is all that survives: 42 bases in frame from base 1. The germline V gene specifies SGHTA as CDR1 and FQGNSA as CDR2.

Summary of the overall study and its limitations: In validation, the model predicted progression to ophthalmopathy with around 71% sensitivity and around 72% specificity, a median of around 6.6 months before onset. Sample size was not statistically predetermined, and investigators were not blinded to group allocation. Ophthalmopathy was separated from stable hyperthyroidism by a 13 V-J signature model, with approximately 86% sensitivity and around 81% specificity obtained in cross-validation and 80%/75% obtained in testing. Most expanded thyroid clonotypes (frequency above 0.001) were also detected in blood, a finding suggesting that blood repertoires may reflect thyroid immune responses.

This sequence originates from a man in his thirties or forties with Graves' ophthalmopathy. Recombination connected TRBV7-2 to TRBJ2-7, with 9 central nucleotides matching TRBD2. Sequenced material: blood. The CDR3 has the sequence CASSLARGGYEQYF. The DNA reads as follows: TGTGCCAGCAGCTTAGCGCGGGGGGGCTACGAGCAGTACTTC.